This is a list of T cell receptor beta chains from one sample in a study of T cell responses to AZD1222 COVID-19 vaccine. TCRdb's copy holds only in-frame clones and misses some; the assay was immunoSEQ multiplex PCR. The table records 150,000 to 200,000 clones, roughly 90% of them present only once. The starting material was peripheral blood, obtained on day 0 of AZD1222 vaccination. Receptor source: an adult in good health. CDR3s include the opening cysteine and the closing phenylalanine or tryptophan. The order of the fields is V gene, D gene, clone size, J gene, CDR3 DNA, CDR3 protein. The D gene is left open where the match is weak. A row's size may be missing; if present it is once, few, many or a size class.

v_call: TRBV9; d_call: TRBD2; clone_size: -; j_call: TRBJ2-3; cdr3_nt: TGTGCCAGCAGCGTAAGGACTAGCGGGAGTGGGTCAGATACGCAGTATTTT; cdr3_aa: CASSVRTSGSGSDTQYF
v_call: TRBV5-8; d_call: -; clone_size: -; j_call: TRBJ2-3; cdr3_nt: TGTGCCAGCAGCCCAGTGGGGTCTCGCACAGATACGCAGTATTTT; cdr3_aa: CASSPVGSRTDTQYF
v_call: TRBV5-1; d_call: -; clone_size: -; j_call: TRBJ2-7; cdr3_nt: TGCGCCAGCAGTGAATGGGGGATTGGCGAGCAGTACTTC; cdr3_aa: CASSEWGIGEQYF
v_call: TRBV30; d_call: -; clone_size: once; j_call: TRBJ1-5; cdr3_nt: TGTGCCTGGAATTGGGGGAATCAGCCCCAGCATTTT; cdr3_aa: CAWNWGNQPQHF
v_call: TRBV11-2; d_call: -; clone_size: -; j_call: TRBJ2-1; cdr3_nt: TGTGCCAGCAGCTTAGGAAGGAAACTAGTAGGAGGGTCCTACAATGAGCAGTTCTTC; cdr3_aa: CASSLGRKLVGGSYNEQFF
v_call: TRBV7-6; d_call: TRBD1; clone_size: -; j_call: TRBJ1-2; cdr3_nt: TGTGCCAGCAGCTTAGTTCCAGGGGGCCAATCTAACTATGGCTACACCTTC; cdr3_aa: CASSLVPGGQSNYGYTF
v_call: TRBV19; d_call: -; clone_size: -; j_call: TRBJ1-5; cdr3_nt: TGTGCCAGTAGTCCCACCTCGGGGGATCAGCCCCAGCATTTT; cdr3_aa: CASSPTSGDQPQHF
v_call: TRBV19; d_call: TRBD1; clone_size: -; j_call: TRBJ2-3; cdr3_nt: TGTGCCAGCTACAGGGGGCCGCCAGATACGCAGTATTTT; cdr3_aa: CASYRGPPDTQYF
v_call: TRBV28; d_call: TRBD1; clone_size: -; j_call: TRBJ1-2; cdr3_nt: TGTGCCAGCAGTCTGGGACAGGGTAAAAATGGCTACACCTTC; cdr3_aa: CASSLGQGKNGYTF
v_call: TRBV6-5; d_call: TRBD2; clone_size: -; j_call: TRBJ2-1; cdr3_nt: TGTGCCAGCAGTCGGCTAGCGGGGGCCGTGAATGAGCAGTTCTTC; cdr3_aa: CASSRLAGAVNEQFF
v_call: TRBV29-1; d_call: TRBD1; clone_size: -; j_call: TRBJ2-7; cdr3_nt: TGCAGCGCCGGGACAGGGTTCAACGAGCAGTACTTC; cdr3_aa: CSAGTGFNEQYF
v_call: TRBV5-5; d_call: -; clone_size: -; j_call: TRBJ2-3; cdr3_nt: TGTGCCAGCAGCTCGTCCCTAGATACGCAGTATTTT; cdr3_aa: CASSSSLDTQYF
v_call: TRBV2; d_call: TRBD1; clone_size: -; j_call: TRBJ1-6; cdr3_nt: TGTGCCAGCAGTCGAGGACAGGGCGAGTTTAATTCACCCCTCCACTTT; cdr3_aa: CASSRGQGEFNSPLHF
v_call: TRBV7-8; d_call: -; clone_size: -; j_call: TRBJ2-7; cdr3_nt: TGTGCCAGCAGCTCCGATATGAACTCATACGAGCAGTACTTC; cdr3_aa: CASSSDMNSYEQYF
v_call: TRBV30; d_call: -; clone_size: -; j_call: TRBJ1-5; cdr3_nt: TGTGCCTGGAGTGTACTCGGAGGGTACAATCAGCCCCAGCATTTT; cdr3_aa: CAWSVLGGYNQPQHF
v_call: TRBV6-2/TRBV6-3; d_call: -; clone_size: -; j_call: TRBJ1-2; cdr3_nt: TGTGCCAGCAGCCAAACACAGGGTGGCTATGGCTACACCTTC; cdr3_aa: CASSQTQGGYGYTF
v_call: TRBV25-1; d_call: TRBD1; clone_size: -; j_call: TRBJ2-3; cdr3_nt: TGTGCCAGCAGTGAGGGACAGCTGGTAACAGATACGCAGTATTTT; cdr3_aa: CASSEGQLVTDTQYF
v_call: TRBV4-1; d_call: -; clone_size: few; j_call: TRBJ1-1; cdr3_nt: TGCGCCAGTGGGGGCCGGGGAAAGAGGGGAATGAACACTGAAGCTTTCTTT; cdr3_aa: CASGGRGKRGMNTEAFF
v_call: TRBV7-8; d_call: TRBD2; clone_size: once; j_call: TRBJ2-1; cdr3_nt: TGTGCCAGCAGCTTAGAGGGATTAGCGGGAGACAATGAGCAGTTCTTC; cdr3_aa: CASSLEGLAGDNEQFF
v_call: TRBV24-1; d_call: TRBD1; clone_size: -; j_call: TRBJ2-2; cdr3_nt: TGTGCCACCAGTGATTCGTCCAGGACAGGGACCGGGGAGCTGTTTTTT; cdr3_aa: CATSDSSRTGTGELFF
v_call: TRBV19; d_call: TRBD1; clone_size: -; j_call: TRBJ1-5; cdr3_nt: TGTGCCAGTAGTAGTCAGGGGGCGCGGGTAGGTCAGCCCCAGCATTTT; cdr3_aa: CASSSQGARVGQPQHF
v_call: TRBV19; d_call: TRBD1; clone_size: -; j_call: TRBJ1-3; cdr3_nt: TGTGCCAGTAACCACCTCTCCCCGGGACAGGGGGCGAACACCATATATTTT; cdr3_aa: CASNHLSPGQGANTIYF
v_call: TRBV30; d_call: TRBD1; clone_size: -; j_call: TRBJ2-4; cdr3_nt: TGTGCCTGGAGCCCGACAGGGGCCCTAGCCAAAAACATTCAGTACTTC; cdr3_aa: CAWSPTGALAKNIQYF
v_call: TRBV12-3/TRBV12-4; d_call: -; clone_size: -; j_call: TRBJ1-5; cdr3_nt: TGTGCCAGCAGTTTCGGGGTCGGTCAGCCCCAGCATTTT; cdr3_aa: CASSFGVGQPQHF
v_call: TRBV5-5; d_call: -; clone_size: -; j_call: TRBJ1-3; cdr3_nt: TGTGCCAGCAGCCCCACGATCTCTGGAAACACCATATATTTT; cdr3_aa: CASSPTISGNTIYF
v_call: TRBV4-1; d_call: -; clone_size: -; j_call: TRBJ1-2; cdr3_nt: TGCGCCAGCAGCCAGGCTTCCGGGACGGCTAACTATGGCTACACCTTC; cdr3_aa: CASSQASGTANYGYTF